This T cell receptor (beta chain) appears in the sequencing data of a study of early T cells in non-severe SARS-CoV-2 infection. Study in general: Bulk RNA taken from unsorted whole blood was sequenced, leaving chains unpaired. Findings and limits, study-wide: The matching step, a VDJdb search, favored anti-spike CD8 responses and missed private and CD4 specificities.

Germline V gene sequence: CDR1 SGHRS, CDR2 YFSETQ. The CDR3 consists of 15 residues. V lost 4 bases to trimming and J lost 4 bases; unmatched junction nucleotides: 6. This clonotype was seen repeatedly, ten times or more. Antigen: not known. TCRdb processed the 5' RACE reads anew with MiXCR; each CDR3 protein has one entry. Seen here are about 22,000 distinct CDR3 sequences, around 3.5% observed once, and the top ten hold around 5.6%. The sequenced sample consisted of whole blood. The clonotype was recovered from an adult who was a healthcare worker with PCR-confirmed SARS-CoV-2 infection or an uninfected control (not recorded which). The chain links TRBV5-1 to TRBJ1-2; TRBD1 matches at 11 bases. The CDR3 DNA reads as TGCGCCAGCAGCAGAGGGACAGGGGGATCCTATGGCTACACCTTC. This translates into CASSRGTGGSYGYTF.